The 30 T cell receptor beta chains below come from one sample, sequenced in a study of T cells in tuberculosis. The table came from immunoSEQ multiplex PCR; TCRdb's copy has only in-frame clones and leaves some out. The sample yields 20,000 to 25,000 clones, around 82% seen once. Time point defined: new active TB diagnosis, blood taken before or within 7 days of starting treatment. Here the sequenced sample was PBMCs, taken at tuberculosis diagnosis. These receptor sequences come from an adult with tuberculosis.

The chain uses TRBV11-2 and TRBJ2-3; 14 bases are a match to TRBD2. The length of the CDR3 is 18 residues. Germline lookup yields CDR1 SGHAT and CDR2 FQNNGV. The V and J ends lost 1 base and 0 bases, in that order; junction bases with no gene match: 3. The CDR3 nucleotides read TGTGCCAGCAGCTTAGTTGGACTAGCGGGAGGTAGCACAGATACGCAGTATTTT. Translating it yields CASSLVGLAGGSTDTQYF.

The chain recombines TRBV5-1 with TRBJ2-3; 8 bases agree with TRBD1. The CDR3 is 14 amino acids. CDR1 is SGHRS, CDR2 YFSETQ, per germline. The junction had 9 bases not matched to a gene; V was cut back by 4 bases and J by 8 bases. The CDR3 bases are TGCGCCAGCAGCATGACAGGGGAGTTGGGTACGCAGTATTTT. It is translated as CASSMTGELGTQYF.

The rearrangement links TRBV5-1 to TRBJ2-7, with 8 bases identical to TRBD2. The CDR3 extends over 15 amino acids. The V gene end was trimmed by 4 bases and the J gene end by 4 bases; junction bases not matched to a gene: 10. The germline V gene has CDR1 SGHRS and CDR2 YFSETQ. Here the CDR3 reads CASSSSGTGGYEQYF. The CDR3 bases are TGCGCCAGCAGCAGTTCCGGGACGGGGGGGTACGAGCAGTACTTC. Filled out from reference TRBV5-1 and TRBJ2-7, the complete variable domain reads KAGVTQTPRYLIKTRGQQVTLSCSPISGHRSVSWYQQTPGQGLQFLFEYFSETQRNKGNFPGRFSGRQFSNSRSEMNVSTLELGDSALYLCASSSSGTGGYEQYFGPGTRLTVT.

The gene calls are TRBV9 and TRBJ1-4, with TRBD1 as a possible D gene (5 bases). The CDR3 is 14 amino acids. Per germline, CDR1 SGDLS and CDR2 YYNGEE. The V and J ends lost 2 bases and 7 bases respectively, with 12 bases between them. The DNA for the CDR3 is TGTGCCAGCAGCGTGCGGGGGGGGAGTGAAAAACTGTTTTTT. Encoded protein: CASSVRGGSEKLFF.

The rearrangement joins TRBV2 to TRBJ2-1; TRBD2 might be the D (5 bases). V lost 3 bases, J lost 5 bases, and 17 bases lay in between. This CDR3 is 16 amino acids long. Germline V gene lookup returns CDR1 SNHLY and CDR2 FYNNEI. The CDR3 protein is CASSDLPGIGNNEQFF. Here the CDR3 DNA reads TGTGCCAGCAGTGATCTTCCGGGAATCGGCAACAATGAGCAGTTCTTC.

About this clone: A junction boundary mismatches the germline segment, possibly from a read error. V is TRBV6-1 and J is TRBJ1-4; 10 bases map to TRBD1. Looked up from germline, CDR1 is MNHNS and CDR2 is SASEGT. There are 13 residues in the CDR3. The DNA for the CDR3 is TGTGCCAGCCGTGACAGGGGGCGGGAAAAACTGTTTTTT. Its translation is CASRDRGREKLFF.

This chain links TRBV7-8 with TRBJ1-2, with D tentatively TRBD1 (6 bases). This CDR3 spans 14 amino acids. The germline V gene encodes CDR1 SGHVS and CDR2 FQNEAQ. V lost 0 bases, J lost 8 bases, and 13 bases lay in between. The DNA for the CDR3 is TGTGCCAGCAGCTTAGCTATGGGGGCGTGGGGCTACACCTTC. Translation: CASSLAMGAWGYTF.

The chain uses TRBV28 and TRBJ2-2, with D possibly being TRBD2 (5 bases). The V end was cut by 4 bases, the J end by 6 bases, with 12 bases between. The length of the CDR3 is 14 residues. Germline V CDR1 and CDR2: MDHEN, SYDVKM. The DNA for the CDR3 is TGTGCCAGCAGTTCGCCAGGACTGGCCGGGGAGCTGTTTTTT. Translated: CASSSPGLAGELFF.

This chain connects TRBV5-8 to TRBJ2-2, with TRBD2 identical over 9 bases. Trimming took 6 bases from V and 1 from J; bases not matched to a gene: 4. The CDR3 has 15 residues. In germline, CDR1 is SGHTS, CDR2 YDEGEE. The CDR3, as DNA: TGTGCCAGCATCTCGACTAGCGGGAACACCGGGGAGCTGTTTTTT. Residues: CASISTSGNTGELFF. Filled out from reference TRBV5-8 and TRBJ2-2, the complete variable domain reads EAGVTQSPTHLIKTRGQQATLRCSPISGHTSVYWYQQALGLGLQFLLWYDEGEERNRGNFPPRFSGRQFPNYSSELNVNALELEDSALYLCASISTSGNTGELFFGEGSRLTVL.

The rearrangement joins TRBV7-3 to TRBJ2-3; 8 bases agree with TRBD2. The germline gives CDR1 SGHTA, CDR2 FQGTGA. Germline trimming cut 3 bases from V and 3 bases from J; bases unmatched to any gene: 8. The length of the CDR3 is 16 residues. The CDR3 protein is CASSLRAGVGTDTQYF. In DNA form, the CDR3 reads TGTGCCAGCAGCTTGAGAGCGGGAGTGGGGACAGATACGCAGTATTTT. The full variable domain, its missing parts supplied by reference TRBV7-3 and TRBJ2-3, is GAGVSQTPSNKVTEKGKYVELRCDPISGHTALYWYRQSLGQGPEFLIYFQGTGAADDSGLPNDRFFAVRPEGSVSTLKIQRTERGDSAVYLCASSLRAGVGTDTQYFGPGTRLTVL.

The chain joins TRBV28 to TRBJ1-2; maybe TRBD1 (6 bases). CDR3 length: 14 residues. Trimming removed 8 bases from V and 4 bases from J, with 17 bases in between. The germline CDR1 and CDR2 sequences are MDHEN and SYDVKM. CDR3 sequence reads: CASGEQGYLYGYTF. CDR3 DNA: TGTGCCAGCGGTGAACAGGGTTACCTCTATGGCTACACCTTC.

This clone appeared a single time. This chain joins TRBV4-3 and TRBJ2-1; possibly TRBD2 for D (6 bases). Trimming pared 3 bases from V and 4 bases from J, leaving 13 bases between. From germline, CDR1 is LGHNA and CDR2 YSLEER. The CDR3 extends over 15 amino acids. This CDR3 reads CASSHVGGTYNEQFF. The CDR3 DNA follows: TGCGCCAGCAGCCACGTCGGGGGTACTTACAATGAGCAGTTCTTC.

V gene TRBV28 combines with J gene TRBJ2-1, with TRBD2 identical over 11 bases. Germline trimming cut 7 bases from V and 7 bases from J; bases unmatched to any gene: 6. From germline, CDR1 is MDHEN and CDR2 SYDVKM. This CDR3 has 14 residues. The CDR3 here is CASILAGESNEQFF. DNA for the CDR3: TGTGCCAGCATACTAGCGGGAGAATCTAATGAGCAGTTCTTC. The complete variable domain, with remaining parts taken from reference TRBV28 and TRBJ2-1, reads DVKVTQSSRYLVKRTGEKVFLECVQDMDHENMFWYRQDPGLGLRLIYFSYDVKMKEKGDIPEGYSVSREKKERFSLILESASTNQTSMYLCASILAGESNEQFFGPGTRLTVL.

J is TRBJ1-5 and V is TRBV29-1, with a weak D call TRBD1 (6 bases). Germline-derived CDR1 and CDR2 are SQVTM and ANQGSEA. The CDR3 loop spans 13 amino acids. V lost 1 base to trimming and J lost 4 bases, with 8 bases between them. The CDR3 loop is CSVEAGDNQPQHF. The CDR3 region has the DNA TGCAGCGTTGAAGCAGGGGATAATCAGCCCCAGCATTTT.

V usage is TRBV19 and J usage is TRBJ1-5; tentatively, D is TRBD1 (5 bases). Trimming removed 4 bases at V and 5 bases at J, with 15 bases between. CDR1 and CDR2 (germline): LNHDA, SQIVND (reference sequence). The CDR3 has 15 amino acids. The chain's CDR3 is CASSRGLLHDQPQHF. In DNA, the CDR3 is TGTGCCAGTAGTAGGGGACTTTTACACGATCAGCCCCAGCATTTT.

This clone is termed medium-sized. The V call is TRBV7-2, the J call TRBJ1-3, with D possibly being TRBD1 (5 bases). Germline V gives CDR1 SGHTA, CDR2 FQGNSA. The length of the CDR3 is 15 residues. V gave up 5 bases and J gave up 4 bases, with 15 bases separating them. CDR3 sequence: CASSTGGDIGNTIYF. The CDR3 coding sequence is TGTGCCAGCAGCACAGGAGGGGATATAGGAAACACCATATATTTT.

This chain connects TRBV12-5 to TRBJ1-1, with no clear D. V lost 0 bases and J lost 2, with 10 bases in between. The CDR3 is made up of 15 amino acids. Germline-derived CDR1 and CDR2 are LGHNT and FRNRAP. The CDR3 DNA reads TGTGCTAGTGGTTTGGTACTGGGCAGCAACACTGAAGCTTTCTTT. This codes for CASGLVLGSNTEAFF.

The chain combines TRBV27 with TRBJ2-3; 8 bases line up with TRBD2. From germline, CDR1 is MNHEY and CDR2 SMNVEV (reference sequence). The CDR3 sequence is 15 residues long. V gave up 3 bases and J gave up 6 bases; unmatched junction bases: 8. The CDR3 spells CASSFPGGAQDTQYF. In DNA, the CDR3 is TGTGCCAGCAGTTTCCCCGGGGGGGCCCAGGATACGCAGTATTTT.

This clone was recorded only once. The genes are TRBV7-2 and TRBJ2-1; 10 nucleotides align to TRBD2. J was trimmed by 5 bases and V by 3 bases; bases with no gene match: 4. Per the germline V gene, CDR1 is SGHTA and CDR2 is FQGNSA. The CDR3 sequence is 15 residues long. CDR3 loop: CASSFSGGLNNEQFF. The CDR3 DNA reads as TGTGCCAGCAGCTTTAGCGGGGGGCTAAACAATGAGCAGTTCTTC.

The V call is TRBV29-1, the J call TRBJ2-2; unclear D gene. Deletions cut 1 base from V and 0 bases from J, with 6 bases between. The germline CDR1 and CDR2 sequences are SQVTM and ANQGSEA. This CDR3 spans 14 amino acids. The CDR3 protein is CSVEARTNTGELFF. The CDR3, as DNA: TGCAGCGTTGAAGCCAGGACGAACACCGGGGAGCTGTTTTTT.

This chain connects TRBV28 to TRBJ2-6; no clear D. V shed 2 bases and J shed 0 bases, with 5 bases lying between them. The CDR3 is 15 residues long. The germline gives CDR1 MDHEN, CDR2 SYDVKM. Here the CDR3 reads CASSLDSSGANVLTF. CDR3 coding DNA: TGTGCCAGCAGTTTAGATAGCTCTGGGGCCAACGTCCTGACTTTC.

The V and J genes are TRBV19 and TRBJ2-7, with D possibly matching TRBD2 (6 bases). The CDR3 totals 16 residues. Germline lookup yields CDR1 LNHDA and CDR2 SQIVND (reference sequence). V was cut by 1 base and J by 5 bases, with 18 bases left in between. CDR3 loop: CASSIGRAMEGDEQYF. The CDR3 DNA is TGTGCCAGTAGTATAGGAAGGGCCATGGAGGGAGACGAGCAGTACTTC.

The chain carries TRBV30 and TRBJ1-5; 7 bases align to TRBD1. The CDR3 is 13 amino acids. Looked up from germline, CDR1 is GTSNPN and CDR2 is SVGIG (reference sequence). The V and J ends lost 5 bases and 7 bases, in that order; junction bases with no gene match: 8. CDR3 amino acids: CAWGEGAGQPQHF. The CDR3 DNA is TGTGCCTGGGGCGAGGGGGCGGGACAGCCCCAGCATTTT.

The genes are TRBV12-5 and TRBJ2-2; a possible D gene is TRBD1 (5 bases). This CDR3 comprises 16 residues. Germline loops: CDR1 LGHNT, CDR2 FRNRAP. V was clipped by 0 bases and J by 1 base, with 9 bases between them. The CDR3 spells CASGLVEGVNTGELFF. Here the CDR3 DNA reads TGTGCTAGTGGTTTGGTAGAAGGGGTGAACACCGGGGAGCTGTTTTTT.

This chain links TRBV7-2 with TRBJ1-2; TRBD1 matches at 10 bases. The CDR3 sequence is 15 residues long. CDR1 SGHTA and CDR2 FQGNSA come from the germline V gene. Trimming cost V 6 bases and J 3 bases; bases outside gene matches: 7. This CDR3 reads CASSLGTGDHYGYTF. The CDR3 DNA reads TGTGCCAGCAGTCTGGGGACAGGGGACCACTATGGCTACACCTTC. Combining the CDR3 with reference TRBV7-2 and TRBJ1-2 gives the whole variable domain GAGVSQSPSNKVTEKGKDVELRCDPISGHTALYWYRQSLGQGLEFLIYFQGNSAPDKSGLPSDRFSAERTGGSVSTLTIQRTQQEDSAVYLCASSLGTGDHYGYTFGSGTRLTVV.

This sequence joins TRBV2 and TRBJ2-7, with 10 bases identical to TRBD1. The ends lost 5 bases at V and 8 bases at J; junction bases unmatched: 12. The germline V gene has CDR1 SNHLY and CDR2 FYNNEI. This CDR3 spans 15 amino acids. The CDR3 coding sequence is TGTGCCAGCAGTTCCGGGACAGGGGCCGAACTACAGCAGTACTTC. It yields the protein CASSSGTGAELQQYF. Together with reference TRBV2 and TRBJ2-7, the CDR3 gives the full variable domain: EPEVTQTPSHQVTQMGQEVILRCVPISNHLYFYWYRQILGQKVEFLVSFYNNEISEKSEIFDDQFSVERPDGSNFTLKIRSTKLEDSAMYFCASSSGTGAELQQYFGPGTRLTVT.

About this clone itself: Different DNA sequences within this sample yield the same CDR3. The chain carries TRBV6-6 and TRBJ1-2, with a weak D call TRBD1 (5 bases). Germline V gives CDR1 MNHNY, CDR2 SVGAGI (reference sequence). The V gene lost 0 bases and the J gene lost 2 bases, with 7 bases spanning the gap. This CDR3 contains 14 residues. The CDR3 spells CASSYSGGNYGYTF. As DNA, the CDR3 is TGTGCCAGCAGTTACTCCGGGGGGAACTATGGCTACACCTTC.

For the CDR3, the DNA is TGTGCCACCAGCCAGGGAGGACAGGGAGCCTACGAGCAGTACTTC. Residues: CATSQGGQGAYEQYF. V gene TRBV15 combines with J gene TRBJ2-7; 8 bases agree with TRBD1. Germline CDR1 is LNHNV and CDR2 is YYDKDF (reference sequence). Trimming took 5 bases from V and 2 from J; bases not matched to a gene: 8. The CDR3 spans 15 residues.

The gene calls are TRBV25-1 and TRBJ2-7; D possibly corresponds to TRBD2 (5 bases). CDR3 size: 15 residues. Germline V CDR1 and CDR2: MGHDK, SYGVNS. V lost 3 bases and J lost 6, with 18 bases in between. CDR3 residues: CASSDRLSPGLEQYF. The DNA of the CDR3 is TGTGCCAGCAGTGACCGACTATCTCCAGGCCTCGAGCAGTACTTC.

The V call is TRBV27, the J call TRBJ1-2, with D tentatively TRBD1 (5 bases). The CDR3 has 17 amino acids. The V end lost 4 bases, the J end lost 1 base, and 19 bases lay between the germline ends. The germline CDR1 and CDR2 sequences are MNHEY and SMNVEV (reference sequence). The CDR3 DNA sequence: TGTGCCAGCAGTTACTCCCTCGTACGGGGGAGTAACTATGGCTACACCTTC. The encoded protein is CASSYSLVRGSNYGYTF.